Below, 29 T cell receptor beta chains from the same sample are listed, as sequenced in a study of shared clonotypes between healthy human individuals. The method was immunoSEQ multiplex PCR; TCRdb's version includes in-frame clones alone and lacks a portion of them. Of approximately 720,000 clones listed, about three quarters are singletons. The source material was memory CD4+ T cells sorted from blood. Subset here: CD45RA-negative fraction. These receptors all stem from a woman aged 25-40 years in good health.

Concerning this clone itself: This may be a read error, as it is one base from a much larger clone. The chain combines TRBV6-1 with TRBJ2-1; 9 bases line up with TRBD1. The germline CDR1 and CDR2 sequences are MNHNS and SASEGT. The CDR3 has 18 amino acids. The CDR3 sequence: CASSKARDRVSRHNEQFF. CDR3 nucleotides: TGTGCCAGCAGTAAAGCTCGGGACAGGGTATCTCGGCACAATGAGCAGTTCTTC.

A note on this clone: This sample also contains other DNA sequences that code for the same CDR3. The CDR3, as DNA: TGTGCCAGTAGTAGACGGGGGTACGAGCAGTACTTC. Translation gives CASSRRGYEQYF. J is TRBJ2-7 and V is TRBV19; tentative D call: TRBD2 (6 bases). The V end lost 4 bases, the J end lost 4 bases, and 8 bases lay between the germline ends. The CDR3 has 12 residues. CDR1 and CDR2 (germline): LNHDA, SQIVND (reference sequence). Variable domain in full (rest from reference TRBV19 and TRBJ2-7): DGGITQSPKYLFRKEGQNVTLSCEQNLNHDAMYWYRQDPGQGLRLIYYSQIVNDFQKGDIAEGYSVSREKKESFPLTVTSAQKNPTAFYLCASSRRGYEQYFGPGTRLTVT.

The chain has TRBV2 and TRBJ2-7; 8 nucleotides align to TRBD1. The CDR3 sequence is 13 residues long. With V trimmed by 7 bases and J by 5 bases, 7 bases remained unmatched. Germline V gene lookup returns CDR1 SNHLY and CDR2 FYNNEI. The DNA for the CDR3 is TGTGCCAGCACGGGACAGGCGGGGAACGAGCAGTACTTC. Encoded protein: CASTGQAGNEQYF.

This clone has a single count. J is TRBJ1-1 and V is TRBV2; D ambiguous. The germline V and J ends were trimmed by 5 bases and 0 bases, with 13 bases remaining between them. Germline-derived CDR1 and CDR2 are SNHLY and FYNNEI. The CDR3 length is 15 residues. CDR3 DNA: TGTGCCAGCAGTTTGAGGAGGGATTTGAACACTGAAGCTTTCTTT. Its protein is CASSLRRDLNTEAFF.

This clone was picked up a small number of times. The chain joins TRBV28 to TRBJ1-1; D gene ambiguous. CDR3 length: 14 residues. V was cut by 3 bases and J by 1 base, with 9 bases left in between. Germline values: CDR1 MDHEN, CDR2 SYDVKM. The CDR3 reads CASSLAEWNTEAFF. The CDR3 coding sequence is TGTGCCAGCAGTTTGGCAGAGTGGAACACTGAAGCTTTCTTT.

This chain's CDR3 is CASSEQAGGTDTQYF. CDR3 in DNA: TGTGCCAGCAGTGAACAAGCGGGAGGAACGGATACGCAGTATTTT. The chain is built from TRBV2 and TRBJ2-3; 9 bases are a match to TRBD2. CDR3 size: 15 residues. The germline gives CDR1 SNHLY, CDR2 FYNNEI. J lost 6 bases, V lost 2 bases, and 6 bases had no gene match.

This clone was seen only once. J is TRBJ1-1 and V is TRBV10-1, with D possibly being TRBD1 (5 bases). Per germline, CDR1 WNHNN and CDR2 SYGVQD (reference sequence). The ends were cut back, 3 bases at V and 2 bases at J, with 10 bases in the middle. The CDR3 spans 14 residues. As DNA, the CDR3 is TGCGCCAGCAGTGAAGGCAGGGCAAACACTGAAGCTTTCTTT. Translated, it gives CASSEGRANTEAFF.

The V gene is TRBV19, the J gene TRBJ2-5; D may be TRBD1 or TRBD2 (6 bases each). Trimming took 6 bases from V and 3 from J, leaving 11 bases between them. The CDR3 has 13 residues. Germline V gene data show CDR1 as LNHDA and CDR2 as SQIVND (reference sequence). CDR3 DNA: TGTGCCAGTAGCCGGGGGCAGAAAGAGACCCAGTACTTC. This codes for CASSRGQKETQYF. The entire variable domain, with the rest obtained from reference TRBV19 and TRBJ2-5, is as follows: DGGITQSPKYLFRKEGQNVTLSCEQNLNHDAMYWYRQDPGQGLRLIYYSQIVNDFQKGDIAEGYSVSREKKESFPLTVTSAQKNPTAFYLCASSRGQKETQYFGPGTRLLVL.

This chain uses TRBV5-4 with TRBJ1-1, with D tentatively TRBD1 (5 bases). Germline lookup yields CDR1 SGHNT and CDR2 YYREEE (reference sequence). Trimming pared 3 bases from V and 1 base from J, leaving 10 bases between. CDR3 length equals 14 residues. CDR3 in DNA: TGTGCCAGCAGCTCACCTACAGGGAACACTGAAGCTTTCTTT. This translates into CASSSPTGNTEAFF.

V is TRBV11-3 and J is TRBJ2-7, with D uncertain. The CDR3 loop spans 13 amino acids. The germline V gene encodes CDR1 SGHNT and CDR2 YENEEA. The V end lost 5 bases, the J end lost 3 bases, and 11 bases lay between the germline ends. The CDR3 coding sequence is TGTGCCAGCAGCCCCCTAGAAGACTACGAGCAGTACTTC. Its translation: CASSPLEDYEQYF.

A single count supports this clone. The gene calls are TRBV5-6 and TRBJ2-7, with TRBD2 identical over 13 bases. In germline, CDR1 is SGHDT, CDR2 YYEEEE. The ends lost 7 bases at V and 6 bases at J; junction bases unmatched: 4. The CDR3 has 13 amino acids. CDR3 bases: TGTGCCAGCGGACTAGCGGGAGTAGGCGAGCAGTACTTC. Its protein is CASGLAGVGEQYF.

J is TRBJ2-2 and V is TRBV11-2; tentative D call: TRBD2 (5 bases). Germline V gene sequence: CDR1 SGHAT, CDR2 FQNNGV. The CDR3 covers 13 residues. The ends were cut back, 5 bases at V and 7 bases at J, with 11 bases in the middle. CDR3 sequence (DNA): TGTGCCAGCAGCCCGGAGGCGGTCGGGGAGCTGTTTTTT. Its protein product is CASSPEAVGELFF.

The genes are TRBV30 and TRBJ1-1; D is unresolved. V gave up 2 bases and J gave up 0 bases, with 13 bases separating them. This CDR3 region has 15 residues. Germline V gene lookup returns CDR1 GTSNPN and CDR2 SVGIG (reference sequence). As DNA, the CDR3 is TGTGCCTGGAGTATAGAACGGGGTATGAACACTGAAGCTTTCTTT. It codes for CAWSIERGMNTEAFF.

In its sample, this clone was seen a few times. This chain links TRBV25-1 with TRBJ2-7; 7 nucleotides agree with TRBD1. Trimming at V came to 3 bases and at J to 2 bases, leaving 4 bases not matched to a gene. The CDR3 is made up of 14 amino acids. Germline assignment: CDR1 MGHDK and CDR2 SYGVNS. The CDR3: CASSDGTDTYEQYF. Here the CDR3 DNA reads TGTGCCAGCAGTGACGGGACAGACACCTACGAGCAGTACTTC.

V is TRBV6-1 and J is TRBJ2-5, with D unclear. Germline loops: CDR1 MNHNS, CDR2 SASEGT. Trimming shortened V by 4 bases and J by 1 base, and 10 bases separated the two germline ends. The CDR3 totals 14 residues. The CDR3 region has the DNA TGTGCCAGCAGTGCAAGGTGGTTCCAAGAGACCCAGTACTTC. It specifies CASSARWFQETQYF.

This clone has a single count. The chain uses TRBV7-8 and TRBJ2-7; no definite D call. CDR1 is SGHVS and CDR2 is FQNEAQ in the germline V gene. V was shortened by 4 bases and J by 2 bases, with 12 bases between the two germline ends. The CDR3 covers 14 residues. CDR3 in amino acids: CASSSTDGPYEQYF. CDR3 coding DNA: TGTGCCAGCAGCTCTACTGACGGGCCCTACGAGCAGTACTTC.

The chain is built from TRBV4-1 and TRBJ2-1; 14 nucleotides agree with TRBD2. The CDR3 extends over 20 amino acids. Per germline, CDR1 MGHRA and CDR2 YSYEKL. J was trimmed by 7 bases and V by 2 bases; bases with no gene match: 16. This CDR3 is CASSQRFQGGTSGRGNEQFF. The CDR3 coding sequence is TGCGCCAGCAGCCAACGCTTCCAAGGGGGGACTAGCGGGAGAGGGAATGAGCAGTTCTTC.

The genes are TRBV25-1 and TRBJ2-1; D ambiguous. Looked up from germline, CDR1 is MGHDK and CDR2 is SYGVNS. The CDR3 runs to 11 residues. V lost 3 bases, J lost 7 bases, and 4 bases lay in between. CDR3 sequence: CASSERNEQFF. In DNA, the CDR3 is TGTGCCAGCAGTGAGAGGAATGAGCAGTTCTTC. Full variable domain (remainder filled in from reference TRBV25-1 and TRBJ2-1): EADIYQTPRYLVIGTGKKITLECSQTMGHDKMYWYQQDPGMELHLIHYSYGVNSTEKGDLSSESTVSRIRTEHFPLTLESARPSHTSQYLCASSERNEQFFGPGTRLTVL.

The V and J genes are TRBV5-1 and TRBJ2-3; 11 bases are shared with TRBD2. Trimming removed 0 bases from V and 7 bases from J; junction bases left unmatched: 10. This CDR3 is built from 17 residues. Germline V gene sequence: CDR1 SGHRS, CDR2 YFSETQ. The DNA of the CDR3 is TGCGCCAGCAGCTTGGCGGGCTTGGGACTAGCGGTTTATACGCAGTATTTT. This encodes CASSLAGLGLAVYTQYF.

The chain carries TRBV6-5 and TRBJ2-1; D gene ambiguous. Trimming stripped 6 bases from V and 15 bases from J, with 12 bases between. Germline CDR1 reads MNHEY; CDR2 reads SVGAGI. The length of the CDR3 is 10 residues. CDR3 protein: CASSQTDRFF. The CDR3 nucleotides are TGTGCCAGCAGCCAGACGGACCGGTTCTTC.

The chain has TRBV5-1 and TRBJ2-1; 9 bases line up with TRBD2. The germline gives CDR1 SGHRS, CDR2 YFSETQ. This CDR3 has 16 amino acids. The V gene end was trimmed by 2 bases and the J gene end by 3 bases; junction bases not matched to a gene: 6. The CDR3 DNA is TGCGCCAGCAGCTTCATGACTAGCGGACACTACAATGAGCAGTTCTTC. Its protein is CASSFMTSGHYNEQFF.

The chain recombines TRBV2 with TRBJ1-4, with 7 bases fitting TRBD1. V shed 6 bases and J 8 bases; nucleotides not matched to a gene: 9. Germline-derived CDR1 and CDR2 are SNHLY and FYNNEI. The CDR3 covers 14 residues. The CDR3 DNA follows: TGTGCCAGCAGCTTACAGGGGAAGAGCGAAAAACTGTTTTTT. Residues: CASSLQGKSEKLFF.

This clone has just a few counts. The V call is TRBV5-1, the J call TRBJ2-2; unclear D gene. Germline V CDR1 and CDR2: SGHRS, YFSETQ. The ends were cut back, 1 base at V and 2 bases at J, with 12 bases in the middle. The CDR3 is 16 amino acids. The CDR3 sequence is CASSLSGDTNTGELFF. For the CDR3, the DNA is TGCGCCAGCAGCTTGAGTGGTGACACCAACACCGGGGAGCTGTTTTTT.

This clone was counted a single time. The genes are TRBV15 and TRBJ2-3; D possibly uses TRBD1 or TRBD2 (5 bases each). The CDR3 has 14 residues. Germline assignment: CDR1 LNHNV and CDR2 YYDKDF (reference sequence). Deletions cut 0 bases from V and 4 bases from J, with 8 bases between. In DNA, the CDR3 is TGTGCCACCAGCAGAGAGTTGGGGGCAGATACGCAGTATTTT. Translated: CATSRELGADTQYF.

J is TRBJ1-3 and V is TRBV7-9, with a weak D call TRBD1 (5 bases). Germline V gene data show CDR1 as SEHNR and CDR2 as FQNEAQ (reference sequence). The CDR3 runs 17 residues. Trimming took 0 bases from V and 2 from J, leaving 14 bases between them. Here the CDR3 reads CASSLARVGRPGNTIYF. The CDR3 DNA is TGTGCCAGCAGCTTAGCGCGGGTGGGGCGGCCTGGAAACACCATATATTTT.

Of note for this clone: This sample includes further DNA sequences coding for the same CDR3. The CDR3 bases are TGTGCCAGCAGTTTACAGGGAATGAACACTGAAGCTTTCTTT. Amino acids: CASSLQGMNTEAFF. The chain links TRBV27 to TRBJ1-1; the D gene is possibly TRBD1 (5 bases). The V and J ends lost 2 bases and 0 bases respectively, with 7 bases between them. The CDR3 covers 14 residues. Germline CDR1 is MNHEY and CDR2 is SMNVEV (reference sequence).

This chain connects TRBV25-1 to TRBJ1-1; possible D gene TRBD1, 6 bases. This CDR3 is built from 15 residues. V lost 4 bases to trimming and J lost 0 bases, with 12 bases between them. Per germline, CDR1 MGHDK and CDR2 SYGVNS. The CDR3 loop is CASSAPGQMNTEAFF. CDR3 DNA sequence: TGTGCCAGCAGTGCCCCGGGACAAATGAACACTGAAGCTTTCTTT.

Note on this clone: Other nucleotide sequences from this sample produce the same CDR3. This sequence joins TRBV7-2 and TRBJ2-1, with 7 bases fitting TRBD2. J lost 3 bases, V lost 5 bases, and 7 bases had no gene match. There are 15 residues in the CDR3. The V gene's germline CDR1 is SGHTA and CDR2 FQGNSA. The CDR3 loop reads CASSPQRDSYNEQFF. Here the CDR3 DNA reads TGTGCCAGCAGCCCGCAGCGGGATAGCTACAATGAGCAGTTCTTC.

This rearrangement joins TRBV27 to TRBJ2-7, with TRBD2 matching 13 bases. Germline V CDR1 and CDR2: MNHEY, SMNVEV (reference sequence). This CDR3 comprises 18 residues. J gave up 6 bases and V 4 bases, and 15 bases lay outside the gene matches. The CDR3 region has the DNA TGTGCCAGCAGTTCAACCGTACCCGGGACTAGCGGGATTGGCGAGCAGTACTTC. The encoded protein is CASSSTVPGTSGIGEQYF.